The entry that follows covers one T cell receptor beta chain sequence. This entry belongs to a study of blood T cell repertoires in COVID-19. Whole-study context: T cells, B-cell-depleted T cells, or PBMCs supplied cDNA or gDNA.

Profiling relied on immunoSEQ multiplex PCR, and the TCRdb table lists in-frame clones only, not all of them. The table shows a few hundred thousand clones, with roughly 85% occurring only once. Sequencing input: peripheral blood. The TCR was taken from a human donor in a cohort sampled during active COVID-19.

Here the CDR3 DNA reads TGCAGCGTCGGACAGCTGAATAACTATGGCTACACCTTC. It codes for CSVGQLNNYGYTF. J is TRBJ1-2 and V is TRBV29-1; D is perhaps TRBD1 (6 bases). From germline, CDR1 is SQVTM and CDR2 ANQGSEA. The CDR3 has 13 residues. Trimming removed 6 bases at V and 1 base at J, with 12 bases between.